This TCR beta chain was identified during a study of OX40 agonist ivuxolimab in advanced cancers. As for the study in general: One patient with hepatocellular carcinoma and two with cutaneous melanoma, three in all, had partial responses.

The repertoire was sequenced with immunoSEQ multiplex PCR; TCRdb's copy has only in-frame clones and lacks some. The data hold tens of thousands of clones, with about 73% observed a single time. Peripheral blood came from all dose cohorts at three timepoints. Per the germline V gene, CDR1 is MNHNS and CDR2 is SASEGT. V was clipped by 6 bases and J by 0 bases, with 12 bases between them. This CDR3 is 15 amino acids long. In this sample, this clone turned up a few times. This clonotype was sampled from an adult with an advanced solid tumor such as melanoma, head and neck, liver or kidney cancer. Sequenced material: CD4+ or CD8+ T cells sorted from blood, taken in a trial of the OX40 agonist ivuxolimab. This rearrangement joins TRBV6-1 to TRBJ1-3; D is perhaps TRBD1 (5 bases). CDR3 residues: CASRRDGNSGNTIYF. The CDR3 DNA is TGTGCCAGCAGAAGGGACGGCAACTCTGGAAACACCATATATTTT.